The present entry profiles one T cell receptor (beta chain) with its context. The antigen is not known. This PCR relied on a set of 60 Vbeta primers and 13 Jbeta primers. The table came from immunoSEQ multiplex PCR; TCRdb's copy has only in-frame clones and leaves some out. The sample has around 140,000 clones; 82% are singletons. The data derive from a study of cytomegalovirus exposure and HLA in healthy donors. Across the whole study: Earlier findings included some 120 million unique TCR beta sequences obtained from some 180 million T cells.

The length of the CDR3 is 18 residues. The junction had 13 bases not matched to a gene; V was cut back by 0 bases and J by 4 bases. Looked up from germline, CDR1 is LGHNA and CDR2 is YSLEER. Study findings and constraints: In a later analysis, a missense DCLRE1C variant was linked to TCR beta V- and J-gene trimming.

Material: PBMCs. The V gene is TRBV4-3, the J gene TRBJ2-7; TRBD1 agrees at 9 bases. The origin of this receptor is a woman between 55 and 75 years old in good health and CMV-seropositive. For the CDR3, the DNA is TGCGCCAGCAGCCAAGAACAGGGGGCGGCGGGAGTGGGGTACGAGCAGTACTTC. It translates to CASSQEQGAAGVGYEQYF.